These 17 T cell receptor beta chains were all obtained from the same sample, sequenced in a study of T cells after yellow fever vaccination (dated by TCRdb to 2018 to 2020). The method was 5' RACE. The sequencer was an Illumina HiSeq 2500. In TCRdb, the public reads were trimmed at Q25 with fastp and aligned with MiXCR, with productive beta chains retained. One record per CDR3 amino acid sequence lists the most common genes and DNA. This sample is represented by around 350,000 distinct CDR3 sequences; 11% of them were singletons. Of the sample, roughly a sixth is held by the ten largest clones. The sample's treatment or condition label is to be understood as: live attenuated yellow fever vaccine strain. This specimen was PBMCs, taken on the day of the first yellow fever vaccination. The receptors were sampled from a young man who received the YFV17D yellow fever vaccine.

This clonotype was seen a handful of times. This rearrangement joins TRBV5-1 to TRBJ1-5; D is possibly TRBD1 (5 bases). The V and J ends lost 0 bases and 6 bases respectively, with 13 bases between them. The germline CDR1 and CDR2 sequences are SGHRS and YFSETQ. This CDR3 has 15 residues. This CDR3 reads CASSLAPGEGQPQHF. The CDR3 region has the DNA TGCGCCAGCAGCTTGGCCCCGGGGGAAGGTCAGCCCCAGCATTTT.

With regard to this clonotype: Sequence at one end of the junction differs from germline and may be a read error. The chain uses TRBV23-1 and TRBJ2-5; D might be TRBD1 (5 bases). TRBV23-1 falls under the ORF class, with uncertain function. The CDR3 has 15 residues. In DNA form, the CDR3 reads TGCGCCAGCTGTCAGAAGCAGGGCCCAGCAGAGACCCAGTACTTC. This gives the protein CASCQKQGPAETQYF.

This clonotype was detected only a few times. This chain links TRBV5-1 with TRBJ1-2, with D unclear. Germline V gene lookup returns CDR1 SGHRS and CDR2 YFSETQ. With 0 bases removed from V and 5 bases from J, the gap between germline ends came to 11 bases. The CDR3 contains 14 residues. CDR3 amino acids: CASSLGLRDYGYTF. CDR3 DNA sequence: TGCGCCAGCAGCTTGGGGTTGAGGGATTATGGCTACACCTTC.

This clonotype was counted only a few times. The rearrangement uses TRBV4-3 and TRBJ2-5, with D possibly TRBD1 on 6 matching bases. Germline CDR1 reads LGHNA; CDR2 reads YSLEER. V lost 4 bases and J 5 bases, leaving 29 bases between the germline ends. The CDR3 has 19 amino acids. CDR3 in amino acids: CASSLGANIRVFDPETQYF. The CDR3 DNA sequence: TGCGCCAGCAGCCTGGGGGCAAACATACGGGTTTTCGACCCTGAGACCCAGTACTTC.

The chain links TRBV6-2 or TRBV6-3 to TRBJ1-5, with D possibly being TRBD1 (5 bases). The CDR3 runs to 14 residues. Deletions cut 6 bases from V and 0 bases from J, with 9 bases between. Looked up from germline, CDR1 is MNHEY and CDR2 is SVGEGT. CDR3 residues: CASRRQLSNQPQHF. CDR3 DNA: TGTGCCAGCAGAAGACAGCTTAGCAATCAGCCCCAGCATTTT.

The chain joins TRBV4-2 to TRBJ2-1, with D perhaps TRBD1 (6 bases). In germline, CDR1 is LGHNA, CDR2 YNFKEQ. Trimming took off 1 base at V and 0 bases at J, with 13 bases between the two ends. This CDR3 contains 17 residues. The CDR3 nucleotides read TGTGCCAGCAGCCAAGGTTCAGGGGAAAGCTCCTACAATGAGCAGTTCTTC. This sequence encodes CASSQGSGESSYNEQFF.

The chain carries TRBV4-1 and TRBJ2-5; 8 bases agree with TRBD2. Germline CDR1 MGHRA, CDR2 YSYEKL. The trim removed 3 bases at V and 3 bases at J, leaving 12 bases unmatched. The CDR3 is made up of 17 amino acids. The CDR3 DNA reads TGCGCCAGCAGCCATCGGCTGGGACGGCGGGGGGAAGAGACCCAGTACTTC. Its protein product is CASSHRLGRRGEETQYF.

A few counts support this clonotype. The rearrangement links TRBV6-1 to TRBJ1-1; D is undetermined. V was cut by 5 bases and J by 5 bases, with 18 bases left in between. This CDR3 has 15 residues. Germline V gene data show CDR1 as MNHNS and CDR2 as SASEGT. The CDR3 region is CASSPHALLGTEAFF. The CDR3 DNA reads TGTGCCAGCAGTCCCCACGCCCTCTTGGGGACTGAAGCTTTCTTT.

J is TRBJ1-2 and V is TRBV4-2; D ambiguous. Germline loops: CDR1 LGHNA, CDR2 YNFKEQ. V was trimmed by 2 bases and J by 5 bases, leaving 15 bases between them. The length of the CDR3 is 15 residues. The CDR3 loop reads CASSQSSAETYGYTF. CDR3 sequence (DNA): TGTGCCAGCAGCCAATCTTCCGCGGAGACATATGGCTACACCTTC.

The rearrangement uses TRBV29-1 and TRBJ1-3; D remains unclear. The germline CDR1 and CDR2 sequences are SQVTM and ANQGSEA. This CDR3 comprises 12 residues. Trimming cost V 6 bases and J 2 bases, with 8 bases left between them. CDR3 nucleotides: TGCAGCGTCCAGATCACTGGAAACACCATATATTTT. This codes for CSVQITGNTIYF.

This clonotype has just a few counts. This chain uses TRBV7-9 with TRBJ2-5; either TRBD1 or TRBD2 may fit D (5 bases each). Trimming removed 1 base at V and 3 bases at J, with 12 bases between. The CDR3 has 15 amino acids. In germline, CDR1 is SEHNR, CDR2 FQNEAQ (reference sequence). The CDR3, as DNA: TGTGCCAGCAGCTTAGTGGAAGGGACGGAAGAGACCCAGTACTTC. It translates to CASSLVEGTEETQYF. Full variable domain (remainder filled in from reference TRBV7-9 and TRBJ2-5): DTGVSQNPRHKITKRGQNVTFRCDPISEHNRLYWYRQTLGQGPEFLTYFQNEAQLEKSRLLSDRFSAERPKGSFSTLEIQRTEQGDSAMYLCASSLVEGTEETQYFGPGTRLLVL.

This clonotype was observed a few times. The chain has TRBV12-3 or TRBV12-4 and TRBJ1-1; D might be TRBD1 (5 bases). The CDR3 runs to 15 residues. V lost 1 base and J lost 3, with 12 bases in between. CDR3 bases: TGTGCCAGCAGTTTAGGTGGGGGATTAGACACTGAAGCTTTCTTT. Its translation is CASSLGGGLDTEAFF.

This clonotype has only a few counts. The CDR3 spells CASSTSGAGGETQYF. The CDR3, as DNA: TGTGCCAGCAGCACTAGCGGGGCCGGCGGAGAGACCCAGTACTTC. The V and J genes are TRBV7-3 and TRBJ2-5, with 10 bases matching TRBD2. Losses at the gene ends were 5 bases for V and 4 bases for J; bases not matched to a gene: 7. This CDR3 region has 15 residues. CDR1 SGHTA and CDR2 FQGTGA come from the germline V gene.

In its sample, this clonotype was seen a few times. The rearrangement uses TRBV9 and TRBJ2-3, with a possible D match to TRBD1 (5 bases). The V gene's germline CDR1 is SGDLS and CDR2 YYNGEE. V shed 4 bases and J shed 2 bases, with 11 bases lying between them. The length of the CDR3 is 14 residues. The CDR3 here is CASSPRQTTDTQYF. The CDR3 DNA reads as TGTGCCAGCAGCCCACGACAGACCACAGATACGCAGTATTTT.

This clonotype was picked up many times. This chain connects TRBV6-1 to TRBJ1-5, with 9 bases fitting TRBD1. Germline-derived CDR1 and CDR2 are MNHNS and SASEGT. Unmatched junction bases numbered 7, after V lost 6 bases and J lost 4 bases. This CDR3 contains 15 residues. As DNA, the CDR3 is TGTGCCAGCAGCCTCGACAGGGGGTGGAATCAGCCCCAGCATTTT. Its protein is CASSLDRGWNQPQHF.

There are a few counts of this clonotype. The CDR3 DNA reads as TGTGCCACCAGCAGAGATCATAAGGAAACGGGGGAGCTGTTTTTT. This encodes CATSRDHKETGELFF. The chain combines TRBV15 with TRBJ2-2; D is unclear. The CDR3 is 15 residues long. With 0 bases removed from V and 8 bases from J, the gap between germline ends came to 13 bases. Germline CDR1 is LNHNV and CDR2 is YYDKDF (reference sequence). The complete variable domain, with remaining parts taken from reference TRBV15 and TRBJ2-2, reads DAMVIQNPRYQVTQFGKPVTLSCSQTLNHNVMYWYQQKSSQAPKLLFHYYDKDFNNEADTPDNFQSRRPNTSFCFLDIRSPGLGDTAMYLCATSRDHKETGELFFGEGSRLTVL.

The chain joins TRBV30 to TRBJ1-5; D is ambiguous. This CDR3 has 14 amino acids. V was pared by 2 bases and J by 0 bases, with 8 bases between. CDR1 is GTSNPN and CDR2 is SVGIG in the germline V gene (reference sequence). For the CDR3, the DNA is TGTGCCTGGAGTAGCTTGACTAGCAATCAGCCCCAGCATTTT. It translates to CAWSSLTSNQPQHF.